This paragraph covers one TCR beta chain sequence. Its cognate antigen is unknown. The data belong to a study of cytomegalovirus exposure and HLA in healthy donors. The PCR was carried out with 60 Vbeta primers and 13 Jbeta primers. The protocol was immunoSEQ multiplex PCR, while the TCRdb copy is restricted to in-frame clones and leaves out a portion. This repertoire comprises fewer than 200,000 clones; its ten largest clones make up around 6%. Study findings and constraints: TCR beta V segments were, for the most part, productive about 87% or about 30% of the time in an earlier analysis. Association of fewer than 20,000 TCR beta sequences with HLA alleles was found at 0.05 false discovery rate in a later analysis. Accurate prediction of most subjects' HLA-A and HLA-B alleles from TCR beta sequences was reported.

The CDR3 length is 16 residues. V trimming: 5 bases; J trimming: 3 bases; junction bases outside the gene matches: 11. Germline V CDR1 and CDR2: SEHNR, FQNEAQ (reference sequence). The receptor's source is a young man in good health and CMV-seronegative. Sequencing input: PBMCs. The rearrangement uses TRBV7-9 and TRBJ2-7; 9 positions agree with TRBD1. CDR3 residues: CASSPSSGTGSYEQYF. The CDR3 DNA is TGTGCCAGCAGCCCATCCTCCGGGACAGGGAGCTACGAGCAGTACTTC.